This TCR beta chain was sequenced in a study of blood T cells in healthy people across ages. Around 9.5 milliliters of peripheral blood were drawn from each donor. Using a J-beta primer mix together with a sample-barcoded 5' primer, a second PCR was run for roughly 7 to 11 cycles. TCRdb reprocessed the 5' RACE reads via MiXCR and lists one record per CDR3 protein. The sample has about 1,400,000 distinct CDR3 sequences, around 39% seen once. This clonotype was counted between two and nine times. Sequencing was carried out using blood. The receptor comes from a woman aged 18-29 years in good health.

The CDR3 nucleotides read TGTGCCAGCCGACAGAACAATCAGCCCCAGCATTTT. Its translation is CASRQNNQPQHF. V and J are TRBV27 and TRBJ1-5; D is possibly TRBD1 (5 bases). Germline V gene lookup returns CDR1 MNHEY and CDR2 SMNVEV (reference sequence). Trimming shortened V by 8 bases and J by 3 bases, and 8 bases separated the two germline ends. The CDR3 is 12 residues long.